These T cell receptor beta chains were read from a single sample in a study of cytomegalovirus exposure and HLA in healthy donors. Sequenced by immunoSEQ multiplex PCR; TCRdb stores in-frame clones only, minus some. The sample lists about 100,000 clones, approximately 72% occurring once. Sequencing input: PBMCs. The receptors shown here come from a man in his forties in good health and CMV-seropositive. CDR3s include the opening cysteine and the closing phenylalanine or tryptophan. The order of the fields is clone size, J gene, D gene, V gene, CDR3 DNA, CDR3 protein. A D gene is named only where the DNA matches it firmly. Rows give clone size only sometimes, using once, few, many, or a class for an expanded clone.

clone_size: few; j_call: TRBJ2-5; d_call: .; v_call: TRBV28; cdr3_nt: TGTGCCAGCAGTTTGTCCCAGGAGACCCAGTACTTC; cdr3_aa: CASSLSQETQYF
clone_size: .; j_call: TRBJ1-2; d_call: TRBD1; v_call: TRBV5-1; cdr3_nt: TGCGCCAGCAGCCTGCAGGGACAGGGTCATGGCTACACCTTC; cdr3_aa: CASSLQGQGHGYTF
clone_size: .; j_call: TRBJ1-2; d_call: TRBD1; v_call: TRBV7-2; cdr3_nt: TGTGCCAGCAGCCCCCAGACAGGGACGGTACTTGGCTACACCTTC; cdr3_aa: CASSPQTGTVLGYTF
clone_size: .; j_call: TRBJ2-2; d_call: TRBD1; v_call: TRBV27; cdr3_nt: TGTGCCAGCAGTCCGACAGGGGGTTCCGGGGAGCTGTTTTTT; cdr3_aa: CASSPTGGSGELFF
clone_size: .; j_call: TRBJ2-1; d_call: TRBD2; v_call: TRBV5-4; cdr3_nt: TGTGCCAGCAGCCTCTCTAGCGGGGGGGCCTACAATGAGCAGTTCTTC; cdr3_aa: CASSLSSGGAYNEQFF
clone_size: once; j_call: TRBJ2-7; d_call: .; v_call: TRBV5-1; cdr3_nt: TGCGCCAGCAGTTTGGGACTGGACTACGAGCAGTACTTC; cdr3_aa: CASSLGLDYEQYF
clone_size: few; j_call: TRBJ1-2; d_call: TRBD1; v_call: TRBV7-9; cdr3_nt: TGTGCCAGCAGCCCGGTTTCCGGGACAGGAACCTATGGCTACACCTTC; cdr3_aa: CASSPVSGTGTYGYTF
clone_size: .; j_call: TRBJ1-5; d_call: .; v_call: TRBV5-8; cdr3_nt: TGTGCCAGCAGCGCAGACAGCCAGCCCCAGCATTTT; cdr3_aa: CASSADSQPQHF
clone_size: .; j_call: TRBJ2-3; d_call: .; v_call: TRBV5-1; cdr3_nt: TGCGCCAGCAGCTTGATCGGTTTGGGGGCCACAGATACGCAGTATTTT; cdr3_aa: CASSLIGLGATDTQYF
clone_size: .; j_call: TRBJ1-1; d_call: TRBD1; v_call: TRBV18; cdr3_nt: TGTGCCAGCTCACAGGACAGGGATAGGAACACTGAAGCTTTCTTT; cdr3_aa: CASSQDRDRNTEAFF
clone_size: .; j_call: TRBJ1-2; d_call: .; v_call: TRBV6-1; cdr3_nt: TGTGCCAGCAGACCCGGTGGCTACACCTTC; cdr3_aa: CASRPGGYTF
clone_size: .; j_call: TRBJ1-5; d_call: TRBD1; v_call: TRBV2; cdr3_nt: TGTGCCAGCAGTTTGGACAGGGGTTTCCAGCCCCAGCATTTT; cdr3_aa: CASSLDRGFQPQHF
clone_size: .; j_call: TRBJ1-6; d_call: .; v_call: TRBV5-8; cdr3_nt: TGTGCCAGCAGCGGAAAGACAGTAAGCTCCTATAATTCACCCCTCCACTTT; cdr3_aa: CASSGKTVSSYNSPLHF
clone_size: .; j_call: TRBJ1-4; d_call: .; v_call: TRBV6-4; cdr3_nt: TGTGCCAGCAGTGAGCGTAGCAGTCCCCTAGTCGACAATGAAAAACTGTTTTTT; cdr3_aa: CASSERSSPLVDNEKLFF
clone_size: .; j_call: TRBJ2-1; d_call: TRBD2; v_call: TRBV6-1; cdr3_nt: TGTGCCAGCGGGAGCCTAGCGGGGGGTTACAATGAGCAGTTCTTC; cdr3_aa: CASGSLAGGYNEQFF
clone_size: .; j_call: TRBJ1-1; d_call: .; v_call: TRBV7-2; cdr3_nt: TGTGCCAGCAGCCCCCGGGAACAACGCGCTGAAGCTTTCTTT; cdr3_aa: CASSPREQRAEAFF
clone_size: .; j_call: TRBJ2-1; d_call: TRBD2; v_call: TRBV7-9; cdr3_nt: TGTGCCAGCAGCTCGAAGCGGGAGGGCCAGCATGAGCAGTTCTTC; cdr3_aa: CASSSKREGQHEQFF
clone_size: once; j_call: TRBJ2-7; d_call: TRBD1; v_call: TRBV30; cdr3_nt: TGTGCCTGGAGTTCACGGACAGGGGACCACGAGCAGTACTTC; cdr3_aa: CAWSSRTGDHEQYF
clone_size: .; j_call: TRBJ1-2; d_call: .; v_call: TRBV19; cdr3_nt: TGTGCCAGTAATGGGGGCTGCGGCTACACCTTC; cdr3_aa: CASNGGCGYTF
clone_size: .; j_call: TRBJ2-2; d_call: TRBD1; v_call: TRBV7-3; cdr3_nt: TGTGCCAGCAGCTTGGACAGGGCCTCAGGGGAGCTGTTTTTT; cdr3_aa: CASSLDRASGELFF
clone_size: .; j_call: TRBJ1-1; d_call: .; v_call: TRBV28; cdr3_nt: TGTGCCAGCAAAGAGAGCCCAAACACTGAAGCTTTCTTT; cdr3_aa: CASKESPNTEAFF
clone_size: .; j_call: TRBJ1-2; d_call: TRBD1; v_call: TRBV7-9; cdr3_nt: TGTTCCAGCAGTTATTCACAGGGGAACTATGGCTACACCTTC; cdr3_aa: CSSSYSQGNYGYTF
clone_size: .; j_call: TRBJ2-2; d_call: .; v_call: TRBV28; cdr3_nt: TGTGCCAGCAGTTTAGGGGCGAACGGGGAGCTGTTTTTT; cdr3_aa: CASSLGANGELFF
clone_size: .; j_call: TRBJ2-7; d_call: TRBD1; v_call: TRBV5-4; cdr3_nt: TGTGCCAGCACCGCCGGGACAGGGGGGGAAAGCTACGAGCAGTACTTC; cdr3_aa: CASTAGTGGESYEQYF
clone_size: .; j_call: TRBJ1-2; d_call: TRBD1; v_call: TRBV6-1; cdr3_nt: TGTGCCAGCAGTCCCGAGACAGGGAACTATGGCTACACCTTC; cdr3_aa: CASSPETGNYGYTF
clone_size: .; j_call: TRBJ1-1; d_call: .; v_call: TRBV6-5; cdr3_nt: TGTGCCAGCAGTTACGACCGACAGAACACTGAAGCTTTCTTT; cdr3_aa: CASSYDRQNTEAFF
clone_size: .; j_call: TRBJ1-2; d_call: .; v_call: TRBV5-6; cdr3_nt: TGTGCCAGCAGCTCCACAGGGATAGGGAACTATGGCTACACCTTC; cdr3_aa: CASSSTGIGNYGYTF
clone_size: .; j_call: TRBJ1-5; d_call: .; v_call: TRBV5-6; cdr3_nt: TGTGCCAGCAGCTTGCTTCTCGGGGATCCGCCCCAGCATTTT; cdr3_aa: CASSLLLGDPPQHF
clone_size: .; j_call: TRBJ1-1; d_call: .; v_call: TRBV18; cdr3_nt: TGTGCCAGCTCACTCCTCGGGGGGAACACTGAAGCTTTCTTT; cdr3_aa: CASSLLGGNTEAFF
clone_size: .; j_call: TRBJ2-1; d_call: .; v_call: TRBV2; cdr3_nt: TGTGCCAGCAGGTTTACTAGCAGCTTTGAGTTCTTC; cdr3_aa: CASRFTSSFEFF
clone_size: .; j_call: TRBJ2-7; d_call: TRBD2; v_call: TRBV5-1; cdr3_nt: TGCGCCAGCAGCTTGGGCGGGGGATCCTACGAGCAGTACTTC; cdr3_aa: CASSLGGGSYEQYF
clone_size: .; j_call: TRBJ2-6; d_call: .; v_call: TRBV2; cdr3_nt: TGTGCCAGCAGTCCTTTAGACTCTGGGGCCAACGTCCTGACTTTC; cdr3_aa: CASSPLDSGANVLTF
clone_size: .; j_call: TRBJ2-3; d_call: .; v_call: TRBV29-1; cdr3_nt: TGCAGCGTTGGAGACAGGATGCTAGATACGCAGTATTTT; cdr3_aa: CSVGDRMLDTQYF
clone_size: .; j_call: TRBJ1-1; d_call: .; v_call: TRBV2; cdr3_nt: TGTGCCAGCGGAGCAGGGGTGACTGAAGCTTTCTTT; cdr3_aa: CASGAGVTEAFF
clone_size: .; j_call: TRBJ1-5; d_call: .; v_call: TRBV7-3; cdr3_nt: TGTGCCAGCAGCCCCGGTCCTGATCAGCCCCAGCATTTT; cdr3_aa: CASSPGPDQPQHF
clone_size: few; j_call: TRBJ2-5; d_call: .; v_call: TRBV12-1; cdr3_nt: TGTGCCAGCAGCTTTCCCGGACTAGAGGAAGCGACCCAGTACTTC; cdr3_aa: CASSFPGLEEATQYF
clone_size: .; j_call: TRBJ1-1; d_call: .; v_call: TRBV5-1; cdr3_nt: TGCGCCAGCAGCCTTGGACAAGGTAGGACTGAAGCTTTCTTT; cdr3_aa: CASSLGQGRTEAFF
clone_size: once; j_call: TRBJ2-7; d_call: TRBD1; v_call: TRBV19; cdr3_nt: TGTGCCAGTAGTACGGGACAGAGGGCCTACGAGCAGTACTTC; cdr3_aa: CASSTGQRAYEQYF
clone_size: .; j_call: TRBJ2-1; d_call: TRBD2; v_call: TRBV7-6; cdr3_nt: TGTGCCAGCAGCTTTTCCGGGACTAGCGTTCGTGAGCAGTTCTTC; cdr3_aa: CASSFSGTSVREQFF
clone_size: once; j_call: TRBJ2-5; d_call: .; v_call: TRBV20-1; cdr3_nt: TGCAGTGCTATACGGTCCGAGACCCAGTACTTC; cdr3_aa: CSAIRSETQYF
clone_size: few; j_call: TRBJ1-1; d_call: TRBD1; v_call: TRBV9; cdr3_nt: TGTGCCAGCAGCGAGGGACAGGGGTCGAACACTGAAGCTTTCTTT; cdr3_aa: CASSEGQGSNTEAFF
clone_size: few; j_call: TRBJ1-1; d_call: .; v_call: TRBV6-6; cdr3_nt: TGTGCCAGCAGTTACATCAGCGAGGTTGGGGCTTTCTTT; cdr3_aa: CASSYISEVGAFF
clone_size: once; j_call: TRBJ2-3; d_call: .; v_call: TRBV28; cdr3_nt: TGTGCCAGCAGTGAGCAGGGTGGGGGGACAGATACGCAGTATTTT; cdr3_aa: CASSEQGGGTDTQYF
clone_size: once; j_call: TRBJ2-5; d_call: TRBD1; v_call: TRBV5-6; cdr3_nt: TGTGCCAGCAGCGCCGGGACAGGGGGCGGAGAGACCCAGTACTTC; cdr3_aa: CASSAGTGGGETQYF
clone_size: few; j_call: TRBJ2-1; d_call: .; v_call: TRBV4-2; cdr3_nt: TGTGCCAGCAGCCAAGAGGAGAGGGTTCCCGCCGGCGATGAGCAGTTCTTC; cdr3_aa: CASSQEERVPAGDEQFF
clone_size: few; j_call: TRBJ2-2; d_call: TRBD1; v_call: TRBV27; cdr3_nt: TGTGCCAGCAGCCCCACGACAGGGGGCGAGGGAAGGAACACCGGGGAGCTGTTTTTT; cdr3_aa: CASSPTTGGEGRNTGELFF
clone_size: .; j_call: TRBJ1-5; d_call: .; v_call: TRBV6-1; cdr3_nt: TGTGCCAGCAGTGTCCCAGGGGTTGTCAATCAGCCCCAGCATTTT; cdr3_aa: CASSVPGVVNQPQHF
clone_size: .; j_call: TRBJ2-3; d_call: .; v_call: TRBV29-1; cdr3_nt: TGCAGCGTACCCCGGGGGATAGGGGATACGCAGTATTTT; cdr3_aa: CSVPRGIGDTQYF
clone_size: .; j_call: TRBJ2-1; d_call: .; v_call: TRBV12-5; cdr3_nt: TGTGCTAGTGGTTTGGGATCGACAGACTACAATGAGCAGTTCTTC; cdr3_aa: CASGLGSTDYNEQFF
clone_size: .; j_call: TRBJ2-1; d_call: TRBD1; v_call: TRBV27; cdr3_nt: TGTGCCAGCAGTCCGGACAGGGCCTACAATGAGCAGTTCTTC; cdr3_aa: CASSPDRAYNEQFF
clone_size: .; j_call: TRBJ1-1; d_call: TRBD1; v_call: TRBV2; cdr3_nt: TGTGCCAGACGACAGGGAATGAACACTGAAGCTTTCTTT; cdr3_aa: CARRQGMNTEAFF
clone_size: .; j_call: TRBJ2-1; d_call: .; v_call: TRBV5-1; cdr3_nt: TGCGCCAGCAGCTTGGAGCCTAGTGGGGAGCAGTTCTTC; cdr3_aa: CASSLEPSGEQFF
clone_size: .; j_call: TRBJ2-7; d_call: TRBD2; v_call: TRBV13; cdr3_nt: TGTGCCAGCAGCTCCGCTAGCGGGAGTTACGAGCAGTACTTC; cdr3_aa: CASSSASGSYEQYF
clone_size: .; j_call: TRBJ2-7; d_call: .; v_call: TRBV5-1; cdr3_nt: TGCGCCAGCAGCTTGAGGCCAAGGGGGGAGGGCGAGCAGTACTTC; cdr3_aa: CASSLRPRGEGEQYF
clone_size: few; j_call: TRBJ2-1; d_call: TRBD2; v_call: TRBV19; cdr3_nt: TGTGCCAGTAGTAGGGGACTAGCGGACTTTGAGCAGTTCTTC; cdr3_aa: CASSRGLADFEQFF